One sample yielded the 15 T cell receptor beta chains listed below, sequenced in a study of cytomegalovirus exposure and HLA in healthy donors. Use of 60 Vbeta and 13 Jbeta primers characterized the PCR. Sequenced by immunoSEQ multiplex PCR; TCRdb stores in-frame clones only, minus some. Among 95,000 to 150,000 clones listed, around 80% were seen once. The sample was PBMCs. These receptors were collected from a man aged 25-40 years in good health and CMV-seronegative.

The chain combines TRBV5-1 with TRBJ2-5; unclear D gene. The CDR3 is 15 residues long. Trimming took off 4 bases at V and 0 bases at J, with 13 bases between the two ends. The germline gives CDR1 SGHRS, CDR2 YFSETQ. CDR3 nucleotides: TGCGCCAGCAGCCTTACAACCAGTCACCAAGAGACCCAGTACTTC. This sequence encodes CASSLTTSHQETQYF.

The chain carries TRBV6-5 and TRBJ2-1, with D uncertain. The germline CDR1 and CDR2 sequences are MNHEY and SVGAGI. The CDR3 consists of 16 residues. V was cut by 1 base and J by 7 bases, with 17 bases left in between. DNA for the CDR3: TGTGCCAGCAGTTACTTCCCGAAGGTGGAGTTTAATGAGCAGTTCTTC. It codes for CASSYFPKVEFNEQFF.

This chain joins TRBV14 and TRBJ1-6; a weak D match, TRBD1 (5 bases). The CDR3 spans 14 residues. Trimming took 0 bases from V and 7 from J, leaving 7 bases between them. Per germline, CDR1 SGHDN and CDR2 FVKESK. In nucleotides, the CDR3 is TGTGCCAGCAGCCAAGAGACAGAAAATTCACCCCTCCACTTT. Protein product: CASSQETENSPLHF.

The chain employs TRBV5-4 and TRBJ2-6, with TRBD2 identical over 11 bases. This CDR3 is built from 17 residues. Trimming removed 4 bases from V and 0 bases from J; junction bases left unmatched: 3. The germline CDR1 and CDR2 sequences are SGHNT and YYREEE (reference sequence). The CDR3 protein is CASSGSGGASGANVLTF. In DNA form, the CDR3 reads TGTGCCAGCAGCGGTAGCGGGGGGGCCTCTGGGGCCAACGTCCTGACTTTC.

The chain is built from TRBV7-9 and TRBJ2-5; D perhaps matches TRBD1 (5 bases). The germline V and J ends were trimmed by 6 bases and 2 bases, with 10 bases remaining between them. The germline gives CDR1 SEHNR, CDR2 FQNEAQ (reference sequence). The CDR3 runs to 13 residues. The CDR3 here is CASSFDRQETQYF. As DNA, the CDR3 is TGTGCCAGCAGTTTTGACAGACAAGAGACCCAGTACTTC. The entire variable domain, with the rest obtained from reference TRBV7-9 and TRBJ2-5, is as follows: DTGVSQNPRHKITKRGQNVTFRCDPISEHNRLYWYRQTLGQGPEFLTYFQNEAQLEKSRLLSDRFSAERPKGSFSTLEIQRTEQGDSAMYLCASSFDRQETQYFGPGTRLLVL.

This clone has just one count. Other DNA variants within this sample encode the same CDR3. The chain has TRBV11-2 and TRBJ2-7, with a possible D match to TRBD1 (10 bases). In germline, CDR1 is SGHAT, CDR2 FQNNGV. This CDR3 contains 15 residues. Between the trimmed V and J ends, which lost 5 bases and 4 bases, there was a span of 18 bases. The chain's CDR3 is CASSLAGTGEYEQYF. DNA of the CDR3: TGTGCCAGCAGCCTAGCGGGGACAGGGGAGTACGAGCAGTACTTC.

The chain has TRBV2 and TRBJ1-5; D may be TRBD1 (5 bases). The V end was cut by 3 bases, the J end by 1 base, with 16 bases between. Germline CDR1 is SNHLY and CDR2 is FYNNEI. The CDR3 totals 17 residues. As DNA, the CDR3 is TGTGCCAGCAGTGACTCAGGGAGGGTGAGAAGCAATCAGCCCCAGCATTTT. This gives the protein CASSDSGRVRSNQPQHF.

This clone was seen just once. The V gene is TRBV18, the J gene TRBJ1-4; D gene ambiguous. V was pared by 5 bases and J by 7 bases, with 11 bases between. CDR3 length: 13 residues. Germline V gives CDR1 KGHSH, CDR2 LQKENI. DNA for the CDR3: TGTGCCAGCTCAGCTTTAGAGGGTGAAAAACTGTTTTTT. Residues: CASSALEGEKLFF.

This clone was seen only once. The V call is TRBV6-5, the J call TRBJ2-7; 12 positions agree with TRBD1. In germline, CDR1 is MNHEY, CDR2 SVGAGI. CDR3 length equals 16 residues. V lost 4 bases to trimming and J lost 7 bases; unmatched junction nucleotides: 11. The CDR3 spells CASSLDPGQGAREQYF. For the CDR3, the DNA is TGTGCCAGCAGTTTGGACCCGGGACAGGGGGCGAGAGAGCAGTACTTC.

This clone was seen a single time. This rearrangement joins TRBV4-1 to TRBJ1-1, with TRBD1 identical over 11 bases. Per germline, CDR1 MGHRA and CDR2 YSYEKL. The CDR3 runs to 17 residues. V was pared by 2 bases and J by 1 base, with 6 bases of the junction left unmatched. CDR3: CASSQRGQGVSNTEAFF. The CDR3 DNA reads TGCGCCAGCAGCCAAAGGGGACAGGGGGTTTCGAACACTGAAGCTTTCTTT.

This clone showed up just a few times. CDR3 coding DNA: TGTGCCAGCAGCTTAACCCCAGCCGGGGGGGGAAGGTTGTTTTTT. This gives the protein CASSLTPAGGGRLFF. The V gene is TRBV7-2, the J gene TRBJ2-2; 8 bases match TRBD2. This CDR3 is 15 amino acids long. The germline V gene encodes CDR1 SGHTA and CDR2 FQGNSA. The V gene end was trimmed by 2 bases and the J gene end by 15 bases; junction bases not matched to a gene: 14.

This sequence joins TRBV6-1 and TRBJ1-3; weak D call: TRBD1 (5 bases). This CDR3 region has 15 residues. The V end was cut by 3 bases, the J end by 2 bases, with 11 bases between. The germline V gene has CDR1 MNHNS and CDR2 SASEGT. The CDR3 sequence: CASSEDGGPGNTIYF. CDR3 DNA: TGTGCCAGCAGTGAGGACGGGGGACCTGGAAACACCATATATTTT.

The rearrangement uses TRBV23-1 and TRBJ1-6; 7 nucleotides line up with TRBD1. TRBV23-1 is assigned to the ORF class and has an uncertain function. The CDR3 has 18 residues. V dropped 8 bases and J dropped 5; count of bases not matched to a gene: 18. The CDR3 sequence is CASGSLRDRAKNNSPLHF. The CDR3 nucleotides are TGCGCCAGCGGTAGTCTCCGAGACAGGGCGAAGAATAATTCACCCCTCCACTTT.

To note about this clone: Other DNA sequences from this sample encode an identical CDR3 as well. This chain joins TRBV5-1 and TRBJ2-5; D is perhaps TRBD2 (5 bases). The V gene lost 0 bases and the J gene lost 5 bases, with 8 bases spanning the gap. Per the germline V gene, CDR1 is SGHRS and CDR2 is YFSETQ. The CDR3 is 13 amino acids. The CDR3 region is CASSLGGGETQYF. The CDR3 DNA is TGCGCCAGCAGCTTGGGAGGCGGGGAGACCCAGTACTTC.

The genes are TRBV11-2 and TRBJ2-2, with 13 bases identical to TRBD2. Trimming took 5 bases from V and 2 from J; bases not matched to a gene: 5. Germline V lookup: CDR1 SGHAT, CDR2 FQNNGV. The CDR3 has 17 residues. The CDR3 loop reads CASSPWTSGGNTGELFF. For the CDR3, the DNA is TGTGCCAGCAGCCCGTGGACTAGCGGGGGTAACACCGGGGAGCTGTTTTTT. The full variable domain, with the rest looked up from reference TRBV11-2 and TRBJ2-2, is EAGVAQSPRYKIIEKRQSVAFWCNPISGHATLYWYQQILGQGPKLLIQFQNNGVVDDSQLPKDRFSAERLKGVDSTLKIQPAKLEDSAVYLCASSPWTSGGNTGELFFGEGSRLTVL.